This T cell receptor (beta chain) is from a study of blood T cell repertoires in COVID-19. Using immunoSEQ multiplex PCR, the repertoire was profiled, and TCRdb retains in-frame clones only, with some absent. The sample has about 150,000 clones, 84% seen once. The CDR3 extends over 19 amino acids. Germline CDR1 and CDR2: LNHDA and SQIVND (reference sequence). After removal of 5 bases from V and 4 bases from J, the junction contained 18 bases not matched to a gene. The V call is TRBV19, the J call TRBJ1-2, with TRBD1 matching over 11 bases. The sequence derives from a woman aged 45-65 years with acute COVID-19. The specimen sequenced was PBMCs or T cells enriched from blood (not recorded which). CDR3 DNA sequence: TGTGCCAGTAGTTCTCCAACCCGCCGGGACAGGGGGAGAGGCTATGGCTACACCTTC. As protein: CASSSPTRRDRGRGYGYTF. The whole variable domain, remainder taken from reference TRBV19 and TRBJ1-2, is DGGITQSPKYLFRKEGQNVTLSCEQNLNHDAMYWYRQDPGQGLRLIYYSQIVNDFQKGDIAEGYSVSREKKESFPLTVTSAQKNPTAFYLCASSSPTRRDRGRGYGYTFGSGTRLTVV.